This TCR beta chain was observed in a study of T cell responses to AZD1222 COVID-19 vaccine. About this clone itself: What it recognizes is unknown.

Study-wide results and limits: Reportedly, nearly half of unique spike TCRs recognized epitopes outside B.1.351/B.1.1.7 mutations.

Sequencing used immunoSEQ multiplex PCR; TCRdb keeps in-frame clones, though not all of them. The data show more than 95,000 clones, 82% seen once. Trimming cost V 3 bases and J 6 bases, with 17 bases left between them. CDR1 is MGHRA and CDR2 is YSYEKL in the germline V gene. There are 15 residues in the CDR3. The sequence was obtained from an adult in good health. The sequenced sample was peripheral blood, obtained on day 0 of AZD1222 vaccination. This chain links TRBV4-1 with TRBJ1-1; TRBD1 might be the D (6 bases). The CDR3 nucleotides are TGCGCCAGCAGCCATCAGTTAGGGGGTCGGGCTGAAGCTTTCTTT. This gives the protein CASSHQLGGRAEAFF.